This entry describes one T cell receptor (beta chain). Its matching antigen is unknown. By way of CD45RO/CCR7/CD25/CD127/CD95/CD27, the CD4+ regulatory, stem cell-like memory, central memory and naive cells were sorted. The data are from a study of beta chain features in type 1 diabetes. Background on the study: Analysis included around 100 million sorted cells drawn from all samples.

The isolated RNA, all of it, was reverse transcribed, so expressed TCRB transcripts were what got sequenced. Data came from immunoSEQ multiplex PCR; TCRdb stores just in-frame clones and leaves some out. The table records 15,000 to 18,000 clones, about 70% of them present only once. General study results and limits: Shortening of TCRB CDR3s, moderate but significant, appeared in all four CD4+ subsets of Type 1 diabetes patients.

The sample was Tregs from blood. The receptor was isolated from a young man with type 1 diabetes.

CDR3 sequence reads: CASTFGEVNTEAFF. CDR3 nucleotides: TGTGCCAGCACCTTCGGGGAGGTGAACACTGAAGCTTTCTTT. V and J are TRBV6-5 and TRBJ1-1; no clear D. The germline gives CDR1 MNHEY, CDR2 SVGAGI. The CDR3 consists of 14 residues. V dropped 7 bases and J dropped 0 bases, with 12 bases sitting between them.